The 24 T cell receptor beta chains below come from one sample, sequenced in a study of beta chain features in type 1 diabetes. The study reverse transcribed the entire isolated RNA, so it sequenced expressed TCRB transcripts. Here immunoSEQ multiplex PCR was the method, and the copy in TCRdb shows in-frame clones only, minus some. The sample includes 300,000 to 350,000 clones, around 13% of them seen just once. Sequenced sample: central memory CD4+ T cells from blood. The receptors shown here come from a man aged 25 to 40 in good health.

This sequence joins TRBV5-6 and TRBJ2-1, with 12 positions matching TRBD2. Germline V gives CDR1 SGHDT, CDR2 YYEEEE. Trimming took 4 bases from V and 7 from J; bases not matched to a gene: 6. This CDR3 contains 15 residues. Written as DNA, the CDR3 is TGTGCCAGCAGCGCACTAGCGGGGGGATCTAATGAGCAGTTCTTC. Amino acid sequence: CASSALAGGSNEQFF.

The V and J genes are TRBV18 and TRBJ2-1; 11 positions agree with TRBD2. The length of the CDR3 is 16 residues. V shed 2 bases, J shed 4 bases, and the junction held 4 bases outside the gene matches. Per germline, CDR1 KGHSH and CDR2 LQKENI. CDR3 residues: CASSPRIAGGYNEQFF. The DNA for the CDR3 is TGTGCCAGCTCACCAAGAATAGCGGGAGGGTACAATGAGCAGTTCTTC.

This clone occurred a few times. This chain connects TRBV19 to TRBJ1-1; possible D gene TRBD1, 6 bases. This CDR3 is built from 15 residues. The V gene's germline CDR1 is LNHDA and CDR2 SQIVND (reference sequence). Trimming stripped 4 bases from V and 1 base from J, with 13 bases between. The CDR3 sequence: CASSSGQIENTEAFF. DNA of the CDR3: TGTGCCAGTAGTAGCGGACAGATTGAGAACACTGAAGCTTTCTTT.

Ten or more counts support this clone. The DNA for the CDR3 is TGTGCCATCAGCCGCGGGGGCAGCTCCTACGAGCAGTACGTC. Translated, it gives CAISRGGSSYEQYV. The chain carries TRBV10-3 and TRBJ2-7; D is possibly TRBD2 (7 bases). The CDR3 sequence is 14 residues long. V dropped 6 bases and J dropped 0 bases, with 12 bases sitting between them. CDR1 and CDR2 from the germline V gene are ENHRY and SYGVKD.

This clone came up a few times. The V call is TRBV6-5, the J call TRBJ1-1, with TRBD1 identical over 7 bases. Germline V lookup: CDR1 MNHEY, CDR2 SVGAGI. Trimming cost V 6 bases and J 2 bases; bases outside gene matches: 6. This CDR3 is 14 amino acids long. For the CDR3, the DNA is TGTGCCAGCAGAAGGAACAGGGGTAACACTGAAGCTTTCTTT. This translates into CASRRNRGNTEAFF.

The chain uses TRBV7-2 and TRBJ2-4, with D unclear. V was cut by 1 base and J by 0 bases, with 13 bases left in between. The CDR3 spans 17 residues. Germline V gene sequence: CDR1 SGHTA, CDR2 FQGNSA. CDR3 amino acids: CASSLDPPVVAKNIQYF. CDR3 DNA sequence: TGTGCCAGCAGCTTAGACCCCCCCGTAGTAGCCAAAAACATTCAGTACTTC.

This chain uses TRBV10-3 with TRBJ2-7; the D gene is possibly TRBD2 (5 bases). Trimming stripped 10 bases from V and 0 bases from J, with 16 bases between. Germline values: CDR1 ENHRY, CDR2 SYGVKD. This CDR3 region has 14 residues. CDR3 sequence: CATEHQGSSYEQYF. CDR3 DNA sequence: TGTGCCACCGAACATCAAGGGAGCTCCTACGAGCAGTACTTC.

Remarks on this clone: The same CDR3 is also encoded by other DNA sequences in this sample. The chain couples TRBV27 to TRBJ2-3; D unresolved. The germline V and J ends were trimmed by 6 bases and 2 bases, with 12 bases remaining between them. The CDR3 length is 14 residues. Per the germline V gene, CDR1 is MNHEY and CDR2 is SMNVEV (reference sequence). CDR3 region: CASSPGPYTDTQYF. CDR3 sequence (DNA): TGTGCCAGCAGCCCCGGGCCTTACACAGATACGCAGTATTTT.

The V and J genes are TRBV30 and TRBJ2-2, with TRBD1 identical over 11 bases. Trimming removed 7 bases from V and 4 bases from J; junction bases left unmatched: 14. The CDR3 runs 17 residues. Germline CDR1 is GTSNPN and CDR2 is SVGIG (reference sequence). This CDR3 is CALDRQDRGPGTGELFF. CDR3 sequence (DNA): TGTGCCTTGGACAGACAGGACAGGGGGCCGGGCACCGGGGAGCTGTTTTTT.

In its sample, this clone was seen a few times. This chain uses TRBV2 with TRBJ2-1; the D is unclear. The CDR3 covers 13 residues. Germline V lookup: CDR1 SNHLY, CDR2 FYNNEI. V dropped 4 bases and J dropped 4 bases, with 8 bases sitting between them. The CDR3 protein is CASSVMGYNEQFF. CDR3 bases: TGTGCCAGCAGTGTAATGGGTTACAATGAGCAGTTCTTC. Filled out from reference TRBV2 and TRBJ2-1, the complete variable domain reads EPEVTQTPSHQVTQMGQEVILRCVPISNHLYFYWYRQILGQKVEFLVSFYNNEISEKSEIFDDQFSVERPDGSNFTLKIRSTKLEDSAMYFCASSVMGYNEQFFGPGTRLTVL.

For this clone: This sample includes further DNA sequences coding for the same CDR3. This chain connects TRBV5-1 to TRBJ2-5; 10 positions match TRBD2. From germline, CDR1 is SGHRS and CDR2 YFSETQ. The CDR3 loop spans 17 amino acids. The junction had 6 bases not matched to a gene; V was cut back by 0 bases and J by 1 base. DNA for the CDR3: TGCGCCAGCAGCTTGGCATTAGCGGGAGGCCCCCAAGAGACCCAGTACTTC. As protein: CASSLALAGGPQETQYF. The full variable domain, its missing parts supplied by reference TRBV5-1 and TRBJ2-5, is KAGVTQTPRYLIKTRGQQVTLSCSPISGHRSVSWYQQTPGQGLQFLFEYFSETQRNKGNFPGRFSGRQFSNSRSEMNVSTLELGDSALYLCASSLALAGGPQETQYFGPGTRLLVL.

This clone appeared a few times. CDR3 region: CASSVLTGTGPGELFF. In nucleotides, the CDR3 is TGTGCCAGCAGCGTCCTCACCGGGACGGGTCCCGGGGAGCTGTTTTTT. This rearrangement joins TRBV9 to TRBJ2-2; D tentatively reads TRBD1 or TRBD2 (5 bases each). The CDR3 covers 16 residues. Germline V lookup: CDR1 SGDLS, CDR2 YYNGEE. Trimming took off 2 bases at V and 6 bases at J, with 17 bases between the two ends.

This clone has more than one count but fewer than ten. The V call is TRBV6-5, the J call TRBJ2-7; D is perhaps TRBD1 (5 bases). The CDR3 loop spans 12 amino acids. Trimming removed 5 bases from V and 4 bases from J, with 9 bases in between. Germline lookup yields CDR1 MNHEY and CDR2 SVGAGI. Here the CDR3 DNA reads TGTGCCAGCAGTGAATCAGGGTACGAGCAGTACTTC. It is translated as CASSESGYEQYF.

The chain uses TRBV6-5 and TRBJ1-1; D is possibly TRBD1 (6 bases). This CDR3 spans 14 amino acids. From germline, CDR1 is MNHEY and CDR2 SVGAGI. V gave up 5 bases and J gave up 0 bases, with 10 bases separating them. CDR3 residues: CASSKQGMNTEAFF. Written as DNA, the CDR3 is TGTGCCAGCAGTAAACAGGGAATGAACACTGAAGCTTTCTTT.

J is TRBJ2-3 and V is TRBV5-1; TRBD1 agrees at 8 bases. Losses at the gene ends were 8 bases for V and 0 bases for J; bases not matched to a gene: 8. Germline CDR1 is SGHRS and CDR2 is YFSETQ. The CDR3 has 15 amino acids. CDR3 sequence reads: CASIQGALSTDTQYF. The CDR3 nucleotides read TGCGCCAGTATCCAGGGGGCCCTAAGCACAGATACGCAGTATTTT.

This clone occurred a few times. The gene calls are TRBV18 and TRBJ2-1; 8 nucleotides align to TRBD2. Germline CDR1 and CDR2: KGHSH and LQKENI. The CDR3 is 15 amino acids. Trimming at V came to 0 bases and at J to 7 bases, leaving 5 bases not matched to a gene. The CDR3 spells CASSPPSGLGNEQFF. CDR3 DNA sequence: TGTGCCAGCTCACCACCGTCGGGACTAGGGAATGAGCAGTTCTTC.

The rearrangement links TRBV29-1 to TRBJ1-1, with D possibly being TRBD1 (6 bases). CDR1 SQVTM and CDR2 ANQGSEA come from the germline V gene. This CDR3 spans 12 amino acids. V was shortened by 5 bases and J by 0 bases, with 7 bases between the two germline ends. This CDR3 is CSVRQVNTEAFF. In nucleotides, the CDR3 is TGCAGCGTTAGACAGGTGAACACTGAAGCTTTCTTT.

This clone showed up just a few times. The rearrangement links TRBV19 to TRBJ2-1; 8 bases line up with TRBD1. There are 14 residues in the CDR3. Germline V gene sequence: CDR1 LNHDA, CDR2 SQIVND (reference sequence). The V and J ends lost 4 bases and 6 bases, in that order; junction bases with no gene match: 5. The CDR3 nucleotides read TGTGCCAGTAGTAAAGACAGGGGTGGCAATGAGCAGTTCTTC. Translation gives CASSKDRGGNEQFF.

This clone was picked up a small number of times. This chain's CDR3 is CASSPSRTTYNEQFF. CDR3 coding DNA: TGTGCCAGCAGCCCTTCCCGGACTACCTACAATGAGCAGTTCTTC. V and J are TRBV7-2 and TRBJ2-1; tentatively, D is TRBD2 (6 bases). V gave up 5 bases and J gave up 2 bases, with 13 bases separating them. Germline V gene lookup returns CDR1 SGHTA and CDR2 FQGNSA. There are 15 residues in the CDR3.

This chain connects TRBV7-2 to TRBJ1-2; tentative D call: TRBD1 (5 bases). The CDR3 has 13 amino acids. Germline CDR1 SGHTA, CDR2 FQGNSA. The V end was cut by 5 bases, the J end by 13 bases, with 20 bases between. The chain's CDR3 is CASSPLGDGAPTF. The CDR3 coding sequence is TGTGCCAGCAGCCCCTTGGGGGACGGGGCTCCCACCTTC.

The V call is TRBV18, the J call TRBJ1-1, with D uncertain. With 4 bases removed from V and 0 bases from J, the gap between germline ends came to 3 bases. The germline V gene encodes CDR1 KGHSH and CDR2 LQKENI. The CDR3 is made up of 12 amino acids. The CDR3 DNA reads TGTGCCAGCTCACAAATGAACACTGAAGCTTTCTTT. As protein: CASSQMNTEAFF.

This chain joins TRBV4-2 and TRBJ2-3, with unresolved D. V was cut by 0 bases and J by 1 base, with 8 bases left in between. Germline values: CDR1 LGHNA, CDR2 YNFKEQ. CDR3 size: 15 residues. The CDR3 loop reads CASSQELEGTDTQYF. CDR3 bases: TGTGCCAGCAGCCAAGAGCTAGAGGGCACAGATACGCAGTATTTT.

This clone was seen only a few times. V usage is TRBV2 and J usage is TRBJ1-2; D unresolved. Germline V lookup: CDR1 SNHLY, CDR2 FYNNEI. The length of the CDR3 is 14 residues. Trimming took off 8 bases at V and 2 bases at J, with 15 bases between the two ends. CDR3 nucleotides: TGTGCCAGCGCCCCGGGGAATGAAAACTATGGCTACACCTTC. This codes for CASAPGNENYGYTF.

This clone was counted between two and nine times. The chain uses TRBV6-1 and TRBJ2-1; D possibly matches TRBD1 or TRBD2 (6 bases each). The germline V gene has CDR1 MNHNS and CDR2 SASEGT. The germline V and J ends were trimmed by 5 bases and 6 bases, with 14 bases remaining between them. This CDR3 has 14 residues. CDR3 sequence: CASSHSGAFNEQFF. CDR3 in DNA: TGTGCCAGCAGTCACTCGGGGGCCTTCAATGAGCAGTTCTTC.